This is a list of T cell receptor beta chains from one sample in a study of shared clonotypes between healthy human individuals. Libraries were prepared by immunoSEQ multiplex PCR; TCRdb keeps only in-frame clonotypes and omits some of them. The sample includes around 2,000,000 clones, 95% of them seen just once. The sample was naive CD4+ T cells sorted from blood. These receptors were collected from a man between 18 and 35 years old in good health. The CDR3 runs from the conserved cysteine through the conserved F or W. The D gene is left open where the match is weak. The size of a clone is reported for some rows only, either as once, few or many, or as a class for expanded clones.

V: TRBV5-4
D: -
J: TRBJ2-3
size: -
length: 15
CDR3: CASSLSVHGKDTQYF
DNA: TGTGCCAGCAGCTTGTCGGTCCATGGTAAAGATACGCAGTATTTT

V: TRBV30
D: -
J: TRBJ1-6
size: -
length: 14
CDR3: CAWRLPLGNSPLHF
DNA: TGTGCCTGGAGGCTCCCTCTAGGCAATTCACCCCTCCACTTT

V: TRBV27
D: TRBD1
J: TRBJ2-7
size: once
length: 14
CDR3: CASSWDRAYYEQYF
DNA: TGTGCCAGCAGTTGGGACAGGGCTTACTACGAGCAGTACTTC

V: TRBV18
D: -
J: TRBJ1-6
size: -
length: 13
CDR3: CASSPYLNSPLHF
DNA: TGTGCCAGCTCACCCTATCTGAATTCACCCCTCCACTTT

V: TRBV10-3
D: TRBD2
J: TRBJ2-1
size: -
length: 15
CDR3: CAISASGSPYGEQFF
DNA: TGTGCCATCAGTGCTAGCGGGAGCCCGTACGGTGAGCAGTTCTTC

V: TRBV7-9
D: TRBD1
J: TRBJ1-2
size: -
length: 15
CDR3: CASSPTGESNYGYTF
DNA: TGTGCCAGCAGCCCGACAGGGGAGTCTAACTATGGCTACACCTTC

V: TRBV7-9
D: TRBD2
J: TRBJ2-7
size: -
length: 15
CDR3: CASSLGTSGGYEQYF
DNA: TGTGCCAGCAGCTTAGGGACTAGCGGGGGGTACGAGCAGTACTTC

V: TRBV2
D: -
J: TRBJ2-6
size: -
length: 16
CDR3: CASSEGRSSGANVLTF
DNA: TGTGCCAGCAGTGAGGGACGGAGCTCTGGGGCCAACGTCCTGACTTTC

V: TRBV9
D: TRBD2
J: TRBJ2-3
size: -
length: 15
CDR3: CASSVRTSATDTQYF
DNA: TGTGCCAGCAGCGTACGGACTAGCGCAACAGATACGCAGTATTTT

V: TRBV7-2
D: -
J: TRBJ1-5
size: -
length: 15
CDR3: CASSLVGRGSGTQHF
DNA: TGTGCCAGCAGCTTAGTAGGGAGAGGGTCAGGGACCCAGCATTTT

V: TRBV6-5
D: TRBD1
J: TRBJ2-7
size: -
length: 15
CDR3: CASGFGPGQNYEQYF
DNA: TGTGCCAGCGGGTTCGGACCGGGACAGAACTACGAGCAGTACTTC

V: TRBV11-2
D: -
J: TRBJ2-7
size: -
length: 14
CDR3: CASSRDWGTYEQYF
DNA: TGTGCCAGCAGCCGCGATTGGGGAACCTACGAGCAGTACTTC

V: TRBV28
D: -
J: TRBJ1-1
size: -
length: 12
CDR3: CASSADGTEAFF
DNA: TGTGCCAGCAGTGCGGATGGAACTGAAGCTTTCTTT

V: TRBV28
D: -
J: TRBJ1-6
size: once
length: 15
CDR3: CASFRGDSYNSPLHF
DNA: TGTGCCAGCTTCAGGGGAGACTCCTATAATTCACCCCTCCACTTT

V: TRBV2
D: TRBD1
J: TRBJ1-5
size: -
length: 13
CDR3: CASRNRGDQPQHF
DNA: TGTGCCAGCAGGAACAGGGGAGATCAGCCCCAGCATTTT

V: TRBV30
D: TRBD2
J: TRBJ2-7
size: -
length: 15
CDR3: CACTTSGSQGYEQYF
DNA: TGTGCCTGTACGACTAGCGGGTCCCAGGGGTACGAGCAGTACTTC

V: TRBV6-1
D: -
J: TRBJ2-5
size: -
length: 13
CDR3: CASSPTGQETQYF
DNA: TGTGCCAGCAGTCCCACAGGGCAAGAGACCCAGTACTTC

V: TRBV6-6
D: TRBD1
J: TRBJ2-5
size: once
length: 14
CDR3: CASSSGQPGETQYF
DNA: TGTGCCAGCAGTTCGGGACAGCCTGGGGAGACCCAGTACTTC

V: TRBV5-4
D: TRBD2
J: TRBJ2-5
size: -
length: 20
CDR3: CASSPTRPGTSGGMGETQYF
DNA: TGTGCCAGCAGTCCAACTCGTCCCGGGACTAGCGGGGGCATGGGAGAGACCCAGTACTTC

V: TRBV4-1
D: TRBD1
J: TRBJ2-5
size: -
length: 15
CDR3: CASSQPSATGGTQYF
DNA: TGCGCCAGCAGCCAACCTTCAGCGACAGGGGGGACCCAGTACTTC

V: TRBV10-3
D: -
J: TRBJ1-1
size: -
length: 14
CDR3: CAISEIGGTTEAFF
DNA: TGTGCCATCAGTGAAATAGGGGGAACCACTGAAGCTTTCTTT

V: TRBV29-1
D: -
J: TRBJ2-7
size: -
length: 12
CDR3: CSVDRGTHEQYF
DNA: TGCAGCGTTGACAGGGGCACCCACGAGCAGTACTTC

V: TRBV4-1
D: TRBD1
J: TRBJ1-4
size: once
length: 15
CDR3: CASRNPGTGLEKLFF
DNA: TGCGCCAGCAGGAATCCCGGGACAGGGCTTGAAAAACTGTTTTTT

V: TRBV30
D: TRBD2
J: TRBJ2-1
size: -
length: 16
CDR3: CAWSVIAGGSYNEQFF
DNA: TGTGCCTGGAGTGTTATAGCGGGAGGTTCCTACAATGAGCAGTTCTTC

V: TRBV5-1
D: -
J: TRBJ1-6
size: -
length: 14
CDR3: CASSPGDRDSPLHF
DNA: TGCGCCAGCAGCCCGGGGGACCGAGATTCACCCCTCCACTTT